This T cell receptor (beta chain) was identified in a study of cytomegalovirus exposure and HLA in healthy donors. For this clone: Its specificity is not known.

Produced via immunoSEQ multiplex PCR; TCRdb's table is partial and in-frame only. The table has tens of thousands of clones, about 95% seen once. Study-level results: In vitro checks showed that three CMV-associated chains really do target CMV antigens. Published work reported that the classifier diagnosed cytomegalovirus status with high specificity and sensitivity. Among TCR sequences, most were rare, though some public TCRs appeared in many donors.

The CDR3 loop spans 16 amino acids. Looked up from germline, CDR1 is SGHVS and CDR2 is FNYEAQ. Deletions cut 4 bases from V and 5 bases from J, with 20 bases between. This TCR was sampled from a woman between 18 and 30 years old in good health and CMV-seronegative. V gene TRBV7-6 combines with J gene TRBJ1-1; a weak D match, TRBD1 (5 bases). Sequenced input: PBMCs. CDR3 nucleotide sequence: TGTGCCAGCAGCTCAGCCAGGGCGTACCTTGTAACTGAAGCTTTCTTT. Amino acid sequence: CASSSARAYLVTEAFF.